A selection of T cell receptor beta chains follows, all from one sample in a study of shared clonotypes between healthy human individuals. Profiling relied on immunoSEQ multiplex PCR, and the TCRdb table lists in-frame clones only, not all of them. The sample gives around 1.6 million clones, 98% of which show up once; roughly 0.4% is in the top ten. Sequencing input: naive CD4+ T cells sorted from blood. Receptors originate from a man aged 25-40 years in good health. Each CDR3 is given with its conserved first and last residue. A D gene is named only where the DNA matches it firmly.

j_gene: TRBJ2-7; d_gene: TRBD1; v_gene: TRBV28; CDR3aa: CASKLGTVSYEQYF
j_gene: TRBJ2-7; d_gene: .; v_gene: TRBV18; CDR3aa: CASSPPDAPYEQYF
j_gene: TRBJ1-1; d_gene: TRBD1; v_gene: TRBV11-3; CDR3aa: CASSAQGVRDTEAFF
j_gene: TRBJ2-7; d_gene: .; v_gene: TRBV5-4; CDR3aa: CASSLEGPDSYEQYF
j_gene: TRBJ2-5; d_gene: .; v_gene: TRBV28; CDR3aa: CASGDQETQYF
j_gene: TRBJ2-1; d_gene: .; v_gene: TRBV5-1; CDR3aa: CASSRLPTTYNEQFF
j_gene: TRBJ2-5; d_gene: .; v_gene: TRBV25-1; CDR3aa: CASSDVGPQETQYF
j_gene: TRBJ1-5; d_gene: TRBD1; v_gene: TRBV15; CDR3aa: CATSRDGTGYQPQHF
j_gene: TRBJ1-2; d_gene: .; v_gene: TRBV10-3; CDR3aa: CAISESRSGQTSGYTF
j_gene: TRBJ1-2; d_gene: .; v_gene: TRBV5-1; CDR3aa: CASAPVQGYGYTF
j_gene: TRBJ2-3; d_gene: TRBD2; v_gene: TRBV6-1; CDR3aa: CASSPLAGGMDTQYF
j_gene: TRBJ2-2; d_gene: .; v_gene: TRBV5-1; CDR3aa: CASKISRGELFF
j_gene: TRBJ1-3; d_gene: .; v_gene: TRBV5-1; CDR3aa: CASSPGTSGNTIYF
j_gene: TRBJ1-4; d_gene: .; v_gene: TRBV9; CDR3aa: CASSPGATNEKLFF